This TCR beta chain derives from a study of blood T cell repertoires in COVID-19. Germline CDR1 LNHDA, CDR2 SQIVND (reference sequence). The CDR3 has 15 residues. V lost 9 bases and J lost 1; bases outside the gene matches: 7. Under the authors' procedure: Quantification of nucleated cells was approximated via reference gene primer amplification. Repertoires were generated with immunoSEQ multiplex PCR, while TCRdb's copy carries only in-frame clones and drops some. The D gene and trimming were derived from the DNA, and the V and J assignments and clone size from that table. The table includes 200,000 or so clones, approximately 84% detected once.

The origin of this receptor is a man aged 50-59 years who had recovered from COVID-19. The sample comprised peripheral blood. The V and J genes are TRBV19 and TRBJ2-7, with 12 bases lining up with TRBD2. CDR3 sequence (DNA): TGTGCCAGCAAAGCGACTAGCGGGAGTTCCTACGAGCAGTACTTC. Translating gives CASKATSGSSYEQYF.